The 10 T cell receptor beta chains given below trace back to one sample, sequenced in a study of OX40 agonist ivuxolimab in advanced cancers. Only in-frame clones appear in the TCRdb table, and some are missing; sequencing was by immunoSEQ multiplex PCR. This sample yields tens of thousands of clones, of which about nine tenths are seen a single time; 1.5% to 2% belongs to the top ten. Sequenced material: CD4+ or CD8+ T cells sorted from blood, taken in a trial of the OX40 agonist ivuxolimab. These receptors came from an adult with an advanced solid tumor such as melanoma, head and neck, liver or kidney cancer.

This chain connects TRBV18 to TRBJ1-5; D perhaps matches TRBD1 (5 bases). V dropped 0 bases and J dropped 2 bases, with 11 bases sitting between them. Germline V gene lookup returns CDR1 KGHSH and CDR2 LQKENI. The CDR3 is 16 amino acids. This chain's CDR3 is CASSPPGGSGNQPQHF. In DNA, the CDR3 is TGTGCCAGCTCACCACCGGGGGGTTCAGGCAATCAGCCCCAGCATTTT.

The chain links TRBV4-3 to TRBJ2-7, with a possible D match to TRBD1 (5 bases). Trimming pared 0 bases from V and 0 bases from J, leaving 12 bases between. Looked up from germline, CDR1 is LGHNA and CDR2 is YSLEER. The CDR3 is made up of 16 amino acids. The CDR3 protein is CASSQDWTDTSYEQYF. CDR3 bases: TGCGCCAGCAGCCAAGATTGGACGGACACCTCCTACGAGCAGTACTTC.

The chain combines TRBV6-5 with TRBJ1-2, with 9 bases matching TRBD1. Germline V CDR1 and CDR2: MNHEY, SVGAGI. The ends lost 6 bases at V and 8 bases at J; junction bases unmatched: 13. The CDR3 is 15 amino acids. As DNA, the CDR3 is TGTGCCAGCAGACTACAGGGGGCCAAGCTTGGGGGCTACACCTTC. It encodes CASRLQGAKLGGYTF.

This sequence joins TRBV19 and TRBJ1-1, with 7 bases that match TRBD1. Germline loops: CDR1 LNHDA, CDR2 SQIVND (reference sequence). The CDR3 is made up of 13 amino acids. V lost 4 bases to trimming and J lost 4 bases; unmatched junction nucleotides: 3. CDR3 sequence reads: CASSTTGFTEAFF. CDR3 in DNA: TGTGCCAGTAGTACGACAGGGTTCACTGAAGCTTTCTTT. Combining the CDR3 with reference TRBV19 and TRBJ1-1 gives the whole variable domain DGGITQSPKYLFRKEGQNVTLSCEQNLNHDAMYWYRQDPGQGLRLIYYSQIVNDFQKGDIAEGYSVSREKKESFPLTVTSAQKNPTAFYLCASSTTGFTEAFFGQGTRLTVV.

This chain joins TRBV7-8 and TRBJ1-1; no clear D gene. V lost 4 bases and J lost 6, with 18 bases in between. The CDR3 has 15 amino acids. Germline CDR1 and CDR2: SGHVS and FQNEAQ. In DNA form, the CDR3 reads TGTGCCAGCAGCTCCTCACGCTTGAGCGCCCCTGAAGCTTTCTTT. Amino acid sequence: CASSSSRLSAPEAFF.

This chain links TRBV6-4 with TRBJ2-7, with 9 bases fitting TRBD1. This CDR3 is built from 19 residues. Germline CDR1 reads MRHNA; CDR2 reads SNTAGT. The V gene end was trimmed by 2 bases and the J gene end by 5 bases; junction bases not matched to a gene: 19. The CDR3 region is CASSDPRDRVGCEGDEQYF. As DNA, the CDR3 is TGTGCCAGCAGTGACCCACGGGACAGGGTGGGATGCGAGGGGGACGAGCAGTACTTC.

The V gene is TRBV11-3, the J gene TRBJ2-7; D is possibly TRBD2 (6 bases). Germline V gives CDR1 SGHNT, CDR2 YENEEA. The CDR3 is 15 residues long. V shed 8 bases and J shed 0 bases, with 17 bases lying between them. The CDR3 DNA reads TGTGCCAGCGTTCAAGCGGGTTCGTCCTCCTACGAGCAGTACTTC. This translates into CASVQAGSSSYEQYF.

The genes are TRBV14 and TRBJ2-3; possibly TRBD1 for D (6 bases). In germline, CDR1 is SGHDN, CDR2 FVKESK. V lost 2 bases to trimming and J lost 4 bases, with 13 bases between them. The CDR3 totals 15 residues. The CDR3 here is CASSQLTGFADTQYF. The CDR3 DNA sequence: TGTGCCAGCAGCCAACTTACAGGGTTTGCAGATACGCAGTATTTT.

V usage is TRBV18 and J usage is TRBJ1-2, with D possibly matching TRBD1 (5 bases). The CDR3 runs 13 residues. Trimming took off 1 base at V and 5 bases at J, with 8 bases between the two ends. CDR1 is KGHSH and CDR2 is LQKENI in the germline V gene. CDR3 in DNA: TGTGCCAGCTCACCACTCCAGGGTTATGGCTACACCTTC. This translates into CASSPLQGYGYTF.

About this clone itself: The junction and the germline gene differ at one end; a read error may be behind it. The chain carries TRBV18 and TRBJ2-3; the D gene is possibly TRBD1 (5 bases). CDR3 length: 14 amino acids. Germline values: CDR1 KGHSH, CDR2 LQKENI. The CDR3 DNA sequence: TGTGCCAGCTCACCAATCGTCCAGACAGATATGCAGTATTTT. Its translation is CASSPIVQTDMQYF.